These 12 T cell receptor beta chains share one sample of origin, sequenced in a study of memory CD4+ T cells and cytomegalovirus serostatus. Sequenced by immunoSEQ multiplex PCR; TCRdb stores in-frame clones only, minus some. The profile covers approximately 51,000 clones, with around 76% appearing a single time and less than 1.5% taken by the ten largest. Single viable CD3+CD4+CD8-CD45RO+ cells were sorted as the memory CD4+ T cells. Material for sequencing was memory CD4+ T cells from blood. These receptors were obtained from an adult in good health and CMV-seropositive.

Worth noting for this clone: An end of the junction does not agree with germline; a read error may underlie this. The V and J genes are TRBV5-4 and TRBJ1-1; D gene uncertain. The CDR3 has 11 residues. The germline V gene encodes CDR1 SGHNT and CDR2 YYREEE (reference sequence). The CDR3 protein is CASRLDGEAFF. The CDR3 DNA reads as TGTGCCAGCAGATTGGACGGAGAAGCTTTCTTT. Full variable domain (rest looked up from reference TRBV5-4 and TRBJ1-1): ETGVTQSPTHLIKTRGQQVTLRCSSQSGHNTVSWYQQALGQGPQFIFQYYREEENGRGNFPPRFSGLQFPNYSSELNVNALELDDSALYLCASRLDGEAFFGQGTRLTVV.

This chain joins TRBV5-6 and TRBJ2-5, with 8 nucleotides matching TRBD1. There are 16 residues in the CDR3. The V gene end was trimmed by 3 bases and the J gene end by 2 bases; junction bases not matched to a gene: 9. In germline, CDR1 is SGHDT, CDR2 YYEEEE. In DNA, the CDR3 is TGTGCCAGCAGCTCCTCGACAGGGGCTGGGCAAGAGACCCAGTACTTC. Translated: CASSSSTGAGQETQYF.

The chain carries TRBV4-1 and TRBJ2-7, with D tentatively TRBD1 (5 bases). Trimming pared 0 bases from V and 2 bases from J, leaving 14 bases between. The CDR3 runs to 16 residues. Per the germline V gene, CDR1 is MGHRA and CDR2 is YSYEKL. The CDR3 reads CASSQETTTETYEQYF. Here the CDR3 DNA reads TGCGCCAGCAGCCAAGAAACAACGACAGAAACCTACGAGCAGTACTTC.

The J gene is TRBJ1-5, the V gene TRBV19, with no clear D. V gave up 11 bases and J gave up 4 bases, with 18 bases separating them. The germline V gene has CDR1 LNHDA and CDR2 SQIVND (reference sequence). The CDR3 loop spans 14 amino acids. The CDR3 protein is CASGGGDQNQPQHF. Here the CDR3 DNA reads TGTGCCTCGGGAGGCGGAGACCAAAATCAGCCCCAGCATTTT.

This chain joins TRBV2 and TRBJ1-5; the match to TRBD1 covers 9 bases. CDR3 length equals 14 residues. CDR1 and CDR2 from the germline V gene are SNHLY and FYNNEI. V shed 8 bases and J 5 bases; nucleotides not matched to a gene: 7. CDR3 DNA sequence: TGTGCCAGCGGCCGGGACAGGGTCGATCAGCCCCAGCATTTT. Translated, it gives CASGRDRVDQPQHF. Based on the CDR3 plus reference TRBV2 and TRBJ1-5, the full variable domain is EPEVTQTPSHQVTQMGQEVILRCVPISNHLYFYWYRQILGQKVEFLVSFYNNEISEKSEIFDDQFSVERPDGSNFTLKIRSTKLEDSAMYFCASGRDRVDQPQHFGDGTRLSIL.

The chain combines TRBV7-9 with TRBJ2-1, with D maybe TRBD2 (5 bases). This CDR3 contains 14 residues. The V and J ends lost 5 bases and 6 bases respectively, with 14 bases between them. CDR1 is SEHNR, CDR2 FQNEAQ, per germline (reference sequence). CDR3 DNA: TGTGCCAGCAGCCCCCGCGGACTGACCAATGAGCAGTTCTTC. Its protein product is CASSPRGLTNEQFF.

This chain links TRBV10-3 with TRBJ1-2, with a tentative D call TRBD1 (5 bases). V was cut by 3 bases and J by 6 bases, with 17 bases left in between. Germline values: CDR1 ENHRY, CDR2 SYGVKD. This CDR3 region has 15 residues. As DNA, the CDR3 is TGTGCCATCAGTGACCCGGGGGGAGAGAGCCATGGCTACACCTTC. This translates into CAISDPGGESHGYTF.

The chain couples TRBV7-9 to TRBJ1-1; TRBD1 matches at 12 bases. Germline CDR1 and CDR2: SEHNR and FQNEAQ (reference sequence). This CDR3 comprises 15 residues. With V trimmed by 4 bases and J by 11 bases, 11 bases remained unmatched. The CDR3 nucleotides read TGTGCCAGCAGCTCCCCGGGGACAGGGGGCAGGCGGGCTTTCTTT. Protein sequence: CASSSPGTGGRRAFF.

The V call is TRBV28, the J call TRBJ1-5; D gene ambiguous. V lost 8 bases, J lost 9 bases, and 14 bases lay in between. The CDR3 has 12 amino acids. Germline V gives CDR1 MDHEN, CDR2 SYDVKM. For the CDR3, the DNA is TGTGCCAGCGGTGGCGGCTGGCGGCCCCAGCATTTT. This sequence encodes CASGGGWRPQHF.

This chain joins TRBV5-1 and TRBJ2-7; D is unresolved. The V and J ends lost 1 base and 0 bases respectively, with 11 bases between them. This CDR3 region has 15 residues. Germline CDR1 reads SGHRS; CDR2 reads YFSETQ. CDR3 residues: CASSLIVESSYEQYF. The CDR3 coding sequence is TGCGCCAGCAGCTTGATTGTGGAGAGCTCCTACGAGCAGTACTTC.

This chain links TRBV5-4 with TRBJ2-3; D unresolved. The CDR3 sequence is 12 residues long. Trimming took 4 bases from V and 0 from J, leaving 3 bases between them. The germline CDR1 and CDR2 sequences are SGHNT and YYREEE (reference sequence). The CDR3 is CASSQSTDTQYF. In DNA, the CDR3 is TGTGCCAGCAGCCAAAGCACAGATACGCAGTATTTT.

The genes are TRBV6-1 and TRBJ2-6; D gene unclear. The CDR3 runs to 15 residues. Germline V CDR1 and CDR2: MNHNS, SASEGT. V lost 3 bases to trimming and J lost 4 bases, with 10 bases between them. This CDR3 reads CASSDLGSGANVLTF. For the CDR3, the DNA is TGTGCCAGCAGTGATTTGGGGTCCGGGGCCAACGTCCTGACTTTC.